This passage covers 2 T cell receptor beta chains from one sample sequenced in a study of T-cell reconstitution after alpha-beta-depleted transplantation in children. TCRbeta library preparation incorporated unique molecular identifiers. TCRdb processed the PCR reads anew with MiXCR; each CDR3 protein has one entry. The sample has about 440,000 distinct CDR3 sequences, around two fifths seen once. Sequencing was performed on PBMCs, taken before TCRalphabeta/CD19-depleted stem cell transplant. These receptors were obtained from a girl aged 2-15 years with aplastic anemia, due to receive a stem cell transplant.

The table lists this clonotype with many counts. This rearrangement joins TRBV9 to TRBJ1-1; D unresolved. Germline assignment: CDR1 SGDLS and CDR2 YYNGEE. V lost 0 bases and J lost 3, with 6 bases in between. The CDR3 has 13 residues. DNA for the CDR3: TGTGCCAGCAGCGTAGGGGGAGACACTGAAGCTTTCTTT. Its translation: CASSVGGDTEAFF. The full variable domain, rest sourced from reference TRBV9 and TRBJ1-1, is DSGVTQTPKHLITATGQRVTLRCSPRSGDLSVYWYQQSLDQGLQFLIQYYNGEERAKGNILERFSAQQFPDLHSELNLSSLELGDSALYFCASSVGGDTEAFFGQGTRLTVV.

The chain links TRBV5-1 to TRBJ2-3; tentatively, D is TRBD1 (5 bases). The CDR3 is 16 residues long. CDR1 is SGHRS and CDR2 is YFSETQ in the germline V gene. V gave up 3 bases and J gave up 2 bases, with 16 bases separating them. The CDR3 reads CASSSGHSANTDTQYF. Written as DNA, the CDR3 is TGCGCCAGCAGCTCTGGACACTCTGCCAACACAGATACGCAGTATTTT.